This T cell receptor (beta chain) is drawn from a study of chemoradiotherapy in HPV16-positive cancers. Study information: A couple of HPV16-positive patients' cells yielded candidate HPV-specific clones and common motifs. Overall study findings and caveats: Candidate HPV-specific clones and E7-related TCR motifs grew in tumor during treatment.

With regard to this clone: Antigen unknown.

Repeated repertoire sampling spanned the course of chemoradiotherapy. This table comes from immunoSEQ multiplex PCR, and its TCRdb copy is limited to in-frame clones, with some not included. The data contain under 85,000 clones, about 90% of them singletons. The sequenced sample was blood, obtained from a patient who underwent chemoradiotherapy. The sequence was obtained from a human donor with HPV-associated anogenital cancer.

The CDR3 bases are TGCAGCGAGGGAGGGGCAGGGGGCGGTGAGACCCAGTACTTC. As protein: CSEGGAGGGETQYF. The chain couples TRBV29-1 to TRBJ2-5; TRBD1 is a possible D gene (8 bases). Trimming cost V 7 bases and J 5 bases, with 20 bases left between them. The CDR3 spans 14 residues. Germline assignment: CDR1 SQVTM and CDR2 ANQGSEA.